This is a list of T cell receptor beta chains from one sample in a study of shared clonotypes between healthy human individuals. Clones were sequenced by immunoSEQ multiplex PCR, and TCRdb holds only the in-frame ones, with some missing. The table lists some 2.3 million clones, more than 80% of them singletons. The sample taken for sequencing was naive CD4+ T cells from PBMCs. The source of these receptors is a young man in good health. Some clones in this sample may be carry-over from other donors' samples. The CDR3 runs from the conserved cysteine through the conserved F or W. The order of the fields is J gene, D gene, clone size, V gene, CDR3 DNA, CDR3 protein. D genes are given only for firm matches. Rows give clone size only sometimes, using once, few, many, or a class for an expanded clone.

TRBJ1-2	.	.	TRBV28	TGTGCCAGTTCCACGGGGGGTGGGTATGGCTACACCTTC	CASSTGGGYGYTF
TRBJ2-1	TRBD2	.	TRBV4-2	TGTGCCAGCAGCCAAGTAGTACTAGCGGGAGATGAGCAGTTCTTC	CASSQVVLAGDEQFF
TRBJ2-3	.	.	TRBV29-1	TGCAGCGTGGGGGTCACAGATACGCAGTATTTT	CSVGVTDTQYF
TRBJ1-2	.	.	TRBV15	TGTGCCACCAGCCTAGTATCAAGGTCTGGCTACACCTTC	CATSLVSRSGYTF
TRBJ2-7	.	.	TRBV5-1	TGCGCCAGCAGGACGGGCGGCACGGACTACGAGCAGTACTTC	CASRTGGTDYEQYF
TRBJ2-3	TRBD2	.	TRBV7-9	TGTGCCAGCAGCCCCCGACTAGCGGGTAGCACAGATACGCAGTATTTT	CASSPRLAGSTDTQYF
TRBJ1-4	.	.	TRBV4-1	TGCGCCAGCAGCCAAGATCGGGTACAGGGTTACGAAAAACTGTTTTTT	CASSQDRVQGYEKLFF
TRBJ2-2	TRBD2	.	TRBV7-8	TGTGCCAGCAGCTTCAGCAGCGGGAGAGCCGGGGAGCTGTTTTTT	CASSFSSGRAGELFF
TRBJ1-1	.	.	TRBV5-4	TGTGCCAGCAGCTTGGGGACCCTGGGCACTGAAGCTTTCTTT	CASSLGTLGTEAFF
TRBJ2-1	.	.	TRBV7-8	TGTGCCAGCAGCTCCCGGCTAGCGCATACCTACAATGAGCAGTTCTTC	CASSSRLAHTYNEQFF
TRBJ2-6	.	.	TRBV6-6	TGTGCCAGCAGTTGGGGTAGTATATCTGGGGCCAACGTCCTGACTTTC	CASSWGSISGANVLTF
TRBJ2-7	.	.	TRBV25-1	TGTGCCAGCAGTGCCCCGGGGAGCCCGGGGGCCTACGAGCAGTACTTC	CASSAPGSPGAYEQYF
TRBJ1-2	.	once	TRBV15	TGTGCCACCAGCCAAGGGGCTAACTATGGCTACACCTTC	CATSQGANYGYTF
TRBJ2-3	.	.	TRBV9	TGTGCCAGCAGCCCCAGGGGGGTTGGCACAGATACGCAGTATTTT	CASSPRGVGTDTQYF
TRBJ2-1	.	.	TRBV4-1	TGCGCCAGCAGCCGATCGGACTACTCCCTTTACAATGAGCAGTTCTTC	CASSRSDYSLYNEQFF
TRBJ1-3	.	.	TRBV11-2	TGTGCCTCCGGAGGGACCGTAGCCGGAAACACCATATATTTT	CASGGTVAGNTIYF
TRBJ2-1	TRBD2	once	TRBV5-1	TGCGCCAGCAGCACCGGACTAGGATCCCGCGTTGAGCAGTTCTTC	CASSTGLGSRVEQFF
TRBJ2-7	.	once	TRBV10-3	TGTGCCATCAGTGAGTCCGAATCGTACGAGCAGTACTTC	CAISESESYEQYF
TRBJ1-3	.	.	TRBV28	TGTGCCAGCAGCCCGTTCTTGGGGGATCCCTCTGGAAACACCATATATTTT	CASSPFLGDPSGNTIYF
TRBJ2-3	TRBD2	once	TRBV5-1	TGCGCCAGCAGCATACCCTTTAGCGGGAGGGGGTACACAGATACGCAGTATTTT	CASSIPFSGRGYTDTQYF
TRBJ1-1	.	once	TRBV15	TGTGCCACCAGCCGAAGGGACGGGGCCCACGAAGCTTTCTTT	CATSRRDGAHEAFF
TRBJ2-7	TRBD1	.	TRBV28	TGTGCCAGCAGTTTAGGGGGGACAGGGGGCGACGAGCAGTACTTC	CASSLGGTGGDEQYF
TRBJ2-3	.	.	TRBV5-1	TGCGCCAGCAGCTTGGGACTAGGCACAGATACGCAGTATTTT	CASSLGLGTDTQYF
TRBJ2-3	.	.	TRBV29-1	TGCAGCGTTGAAGGGGTTGCTAGCACAGATACGCAGTATTTT	CSVEGVASTDTQYF
TRBJ2-3	.	.	TRBV30	TGTGCCTGGAGTGTACGGGCTTGGCGTAGAAATACAGATACGCAGTATTTT	CAWSVRAWRRNTDTQYF
TRBJ2-7	.	.	TRBV30	TGTGCCTGGGGCCCAAGGACCCGCCTCGAGCAGTACTTC	CAWGPRTRLEQYF
TRBJ2-1	TRBD2	.	TRBV19	TGTGCCAGTAGTATAAGGGGAGGGACTAGCGGGCGATATACTGCCTACAATGAGCAGTTCTTC	CASSIRGGTSGRYTAYNEQFF
TRBJ2-1	.	.	TRBV12-5	TGTGCTAGTGCTAGGGGTGTGCAGGCCTACAATGAGCAGTTCTTC	CASARGVQAYNEQFF
TRBJ2-7	TRBD2	.	TRBV7-9	TGTGCCAGCAGCTTACTCCGGGGAGGGTCCGCCGAGCAGTACTTC	CASSLLRGGSAEQYF
TRBJ1-1	TRBD1	.	TRBV7-6	TGTGCCAGCAGCAAGGGACAGGGGAACACTGAAGCTTTCTTT	CASSKGQGNTEAFF
TRBJ2-7	TRBD1	.	TRBV5-1	TGCGCCAGCAGCGCAGGACAGGGCTACGAGCAGTACTTC	CASSAGQGYEQYF
TRBJ2-2	.	.	TRBV29-1	TGCAGCGTCGCCGGGACGAGGAACACCGGGGAGCTGTTTTTT	CSVAGTRNTGELFF
TRBJ2-3	.	.	TRBV4-3	TGCGCCAGCAGCCCACTCGGGGGCCGGGCAGATACGCAGTATTTT	CASSPLGGRADTQYF
TRBJ1-5	.	once	TRBV1	TGCACCAGCAGCCAAGATGTCACCGGGACAGGGGGTTTGGGCAATCAGCCCCAGCATTTT	CTSSQDVTGTGGLGNQPQHF
TRBJ2-3	.	.	TRBV2	TGTGCCAGCAGCCGCCTCGCCGGGGTAGATACGCAGTATTTT	CASSRLAGVDTQYF
TRBJ2-1	.	.	TRBV28	TGTGCCAGCAGCTCGGGGGTCTACAATGAGCAGTTCTTC	CASSSGVYNEQFF
TRBJ2-7	TRBD1	.	TRBV28	TGTGCCAGCAGTCGAGACAGGGTAAACCTCTACGAGCAGTACTTC	CASSRDRVNLYEQYF
TRBJ2-3	TRBD2	.	TRBV29-1	TGCAGCCTAAGCGGGACTAGCGGCACAGATACGCAGTATTTT	CSLSGTSGTDTQYF
TRBJ2-3	.	.	TRBV7-2	TGTGCCAGCAGCTTACTGTCCAGGCGGTCTACCGGTACGCAGTATTTT	CASSLLSRRSTGTQYF
TRBJ2-7	.	.	TRBV6-6	TGTGCCAGCACGGGTTTGGGCGAGCAGTACTTC	CASTGLGEQYF